What follows are 14 T cell receptor beta chains derived from one specimen sequenced in a study of T cells after yellow fever vaccination. TCRdb called the 5' RACE reads again in MiXCR, with one record for every CDR3 protein. Among under 350,000 distinct CDR3 sequences listed, over 4% were seen once. This sample comprised PBMCs, obtained 5 days after the yellow fever booster vaccination. These receptors originate from a man younger than 35 who received the YFV17D yellow fever vaccine.

This clonotype was seen many times. The rearrangement links TRBV28 to TRBJ2-1; TRBD2 matches at 8 bases. J was trimmed by 5 bases and V by 4 bases; bases with no gene match: 7. CDR1 and CDR2 (germline): MDHEN, SYDVKM. This CDR3 is 15 amino acids long. Here the CDR3 reads CASSSTGGSNNEQFF. Written as DNA, the CDR3 is TGTGCCAGCAGTTCAACGGGGGGGTCCAACAATGAGCAGTTCTTC.

This clonotype has just a few counts. This chain connects TRBV7-2 to TRBJ2-3; a weak D match, TRBD2 (7 bases). The CDR3 runs to 14 residues. Deletions cut 6 bases from V and 4 bases from J, with 14 bases between. Germline-derived CDR1 and CDR2 are SGHTA and FQGNSA. CDR3 bases: TGTGCCAGCAGTCCGAGGGGGGGGGCAGATACGCAGTATTTT. As protein: CASSPRGGADTQYF.

This clonotype has at least ten counts. The chain is built from TRBV12-3 or TRBV12-4 and TRBJ1-2; D possibly corresponds to TRBD1 (5 bases). The CDR3 totals 13 residues. Trimming took off 2 bases at V and 4 bases at J, with 8 bases between the two ends. The CDR3 nucleotides read TGTGCCAGCAGTTTACGCAGGGTCTATGGCTACACCTTC. Its translation is CASSLRRVYGYTF.

This clonotype was picked up many times. The rearrangement joins TRBV3-1 to TRBJ1-1; 7 positions match TRBD1. The CDR3 sequence is 16 residues long. Trimming removed 1 base from V and 8 bases from J; junction bases left unmatched: 13. Looked up from germline, CDR1 is LGHDT and CDR2 is YNNKEL (reference sequence). CDR3 in amino acids: CASSQGGGQIKGEAFF. CDR3 DNA: TGTGCCAGCAGCCAAGGCGGGGGACAGATAAAAGGGGAAGCTTTCTTT.

This clonotype was observed a few times. CDR3: CASSRERTLGTDTQYF. The CDR3 DNA reads as TGCGCCAGCAGCCGGGAACGGACATTGGGCACAGATACGCAGTATTTT. The rearrangement links TRBV4-3 to TRBJ2-3; D perhaps matches TRBD1 (5 bases). V was cut by 4 bases and J by 1 base, with 15 bases left in between. The CDR3 runs 16 residues. Germline assignment: CDR1 LGHNA and CDR2 YSLEER.

The J gene is TRBJ1-1, the V gene TRBV6-2 or TRBV6-3; tentative D call: TRBD1 (5 bases). V was shortened by 2 bases and J by 2 bases, with 9 bases between the two germline ends. The CDR3 consists of 14 residues. Germline V gene data show CDR1 as MNHEY and CDR2 as SVGEGT. CDR3 in DNA: TGTGCCAGCAGTTACAGACAGCATAACACTGAAGCTTTCTTT. Translation: CASSYRQHNTEAFF.

CDR3: CASSLGGTATDTQYF. CDR3 sequence (DNA): TGCGCCAGCAGCTTGGGGGGGACGGCAACAGATACGCAGTATTTT. The V and J genes are TRBV5-1 and TRBJ2-3, with D perhaps assigned TRBD1 or TRBD2 (5 bases each). CDR1 and CDR2 (germline): SGHRS, YFSETQ. The CDR3 is 15 amino acids. V was cut by 0 bases and J by 3 bases, with 11 bases left in between.

This clonotype came up many times. This chain joins TRBV25-1 and TRBJ1-4; weak D call: TRBD1 (5 bases). CDR1 MGHDK and CDR2 SYGVNS come from the germline V gene. The V end lost 0 bases, the J end lost 5 bases, and 13 bases lay between the germline ends. CDR3 size: 16 residues. CDR3 sequence reads: CASSEYGGSGNEKLFF. CDR3 coding DNA: TGTGCCAGCAGTGAATACGGGGGGAGTGGAAATGAAAAACTGTTTTTT.

This clonotype was seen a handful of times. The chain combines TRBV7-2 with TRBJ1-3; 7 bases fit TRBD1. Germline V CDR1 and CDR2: SGHTA, FQGNSA. The CDR3 runs to 14 residues. The ends lost 8 bases at V and 4 bases at J; junction bases unmatched: 8. For the CDR3, the DNA is TGTGCCAGCGAAGACAGGGTAGCGGGAAACACCATATATTTT. This sequence encodes CASEDRVAGNTIYF.

This clonotype was seen a few times. The V call is TRBV4-2, the J call TRBJ1-5, with 8 bases matching TRBD1. Germline V gene sequence: CDR1 LGHNA, CDR2 YNFKEQ. J lost 3 bases, V lost 1 base, and 2 bases had no gene match. The CDR3 totals 15 residues. Here the CDR3 reads CASSQAGGVNQPQHF. CDR3 bases: TGTGCCAGCAGCCAAGCAGGGGGCGTCAATCAGCCCCAGCATTTT.

J is TRBJ2-5 and V is TRBV4-2; TRBD2 aligns across 11 bases. The germline gives CDR1 LGHNA, CDR2 YNFKEQ. Germline trimming cut 4 bases from V and 5 bases from J; bases unmatched to any gene: 6. The CDR3 is 15 amino acids. CDR3 amino acids: CASSPLAGGKETQYF. CDR3 nucleotides: TGTGCCAGCAGCCCGTTAGCGGGGGGGAAGGAGACCCAGTACTTC.

This clonotype showed up just a few times. This chain uses TRBV5-1 with TRBJ2-7; 8 bases agree with TRBD1. Looked up from germline, CDR1 is SGHRS and CDR2 is YFSETQ. V shed 0 bases and J 1 base; nucleotides not matched to a gene: 3. CDR3 length: 15 amino acids. This CDR3 is CASSLGQGYSYEQYF. CDR3 in DNA: TGCGCCAGCAGCTTGGGACAGGGGTATTCCTACGAGCAGTACTTC. The full variable domain, with the rest looked up from reference TRBV5-1 and TRBJ2-7, is KAGVTQTPRYLIKTRGQQVTLSCSPISGHRSVSWYQQTPGQGLQFLFEYFSETQRNKGNFPGRFSGRQFSNSRSEMNVSTLELGDSALYLCASSLGQGYSYEQYFGPGTRLTVT.

This clonotype was seen a handful of times. The rearrangement uses TRBV5-6 and TRBJ2-5, with unresolved D. Germline CDR1 SGHDT, CDR2 YYEEEE. The CDR3 totals 11 residues. Trimming took off 1 base at V and 5 bases at J, with 3 bases between the two ends. CDR3 coding DNA: TGTGCCAGCAGCTTGTTCGAGACCCAGTACTTC. It specifies CASSLFETQYF.

This clonotype was counted between two and nine times. The V and J genes are TRBV7-3 and TRBJ2-2, with no clear D. Trimming pared 4 bases from V and 2 bases from J, leaving 11 bases between. Germline CDR1 is SGHTA and CDR2 is FQGTGA. The CDR3 covers 15 residues. The CDR3: CASSSSTTNTGELFF. CDR3 bases: TGTGCCAGCAGCTCCAGCACAACCAACACCGGGGAGCTGTTTTTT.